A single T cell receptor (beta chain) is shown here with its context. The V and J ends lost 7 bases and 5 bases respectively, with 16 bases between them. The CDR3 covers 14 residues. CDR1 is MDHEN and CDR2 is SYDVKM in the germline V gene. This specimen belongs to a study of T cell responses to AZD1222 COVID-19 vaccine. Some clones are missing from TCRdb's copy, which holds only in-frame ones; the method was immunoSEQ multiplex PCR. The data contain roughly 120,000 clones, about 87% of them seen just once; the ten biggest clones take up around 6%. This clonotype was obtained from an adult who received the AZD1222 COVID-19 vaccine. The chain joins TRBV28 to TRBJ2-3; a possible D gene is TRBD2 (6 bases). Sequenced material: peripheral blood, taken 28 days after the second AZD1222 dose. CDR3 sequence: CASTGGGIRDTQYF. In DNA form, the CDR3 reads TGTGCCAGCACCGGCGGAGGGATCAGAGATACGCAGTATTTT.